The T cell receptor (beta chain) described here comes from a study of control samples from healthy donors and cancer patients. This CDR3 spans 13 amino acids. CDR1 is SEHNR and CDR2 is FQNEAQ in the germline V gene (reference sequence). V gave up 2 bases and J gave up 6 bases, with 11 bases separating them. Repertoires were generated with immunoSEQ multiplex PCR, while TCRdb's copy carries only in-frame clones and drops some. In the table there are roughly 100,000 clones, about 89% of which are singletons. The V and J genes are TRBV7-9 and TRBJ2-7, with D possibly being TRBD2 (5 bases). Sequenced material: PBMCs. The clonotype comes from a man aged 55 to 70 with lung cancer. CDR3 sequence reads: CASSLMGSREQYV. DNA of the CDR3: TGTGCCAGCAGCTTAATGGGGAGCCGCGAGCAGTACGTC.